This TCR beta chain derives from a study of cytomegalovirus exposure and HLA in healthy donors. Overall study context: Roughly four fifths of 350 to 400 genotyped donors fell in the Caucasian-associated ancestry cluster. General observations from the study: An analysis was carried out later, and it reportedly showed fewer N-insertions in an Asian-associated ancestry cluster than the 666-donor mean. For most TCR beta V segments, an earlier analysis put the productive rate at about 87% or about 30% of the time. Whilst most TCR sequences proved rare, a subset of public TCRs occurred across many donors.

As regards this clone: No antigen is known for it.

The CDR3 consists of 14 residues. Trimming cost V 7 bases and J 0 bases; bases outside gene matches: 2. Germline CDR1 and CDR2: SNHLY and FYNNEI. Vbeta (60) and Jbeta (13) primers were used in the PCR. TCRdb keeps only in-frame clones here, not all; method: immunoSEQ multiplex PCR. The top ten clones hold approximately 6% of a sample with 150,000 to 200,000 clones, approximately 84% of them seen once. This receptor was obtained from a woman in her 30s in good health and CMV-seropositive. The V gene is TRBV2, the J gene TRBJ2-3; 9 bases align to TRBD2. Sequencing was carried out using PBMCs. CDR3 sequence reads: CASKRGASTDTQYF. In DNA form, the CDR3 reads TGTGCCAGCAAGCGGGGGGCAAGCACAGATACGCAGTATTTT. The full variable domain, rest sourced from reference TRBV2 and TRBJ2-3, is EPEVTQTPSHQVTQMGQEVILRCVPISNHLYFYWYRQILGQKVEFLVSFYNNEISEKSEIFDDQFSVERPDGSNFTLKIRSTKLEDSAMYFCASKRGASTDTQYFGPGTRLTVL.